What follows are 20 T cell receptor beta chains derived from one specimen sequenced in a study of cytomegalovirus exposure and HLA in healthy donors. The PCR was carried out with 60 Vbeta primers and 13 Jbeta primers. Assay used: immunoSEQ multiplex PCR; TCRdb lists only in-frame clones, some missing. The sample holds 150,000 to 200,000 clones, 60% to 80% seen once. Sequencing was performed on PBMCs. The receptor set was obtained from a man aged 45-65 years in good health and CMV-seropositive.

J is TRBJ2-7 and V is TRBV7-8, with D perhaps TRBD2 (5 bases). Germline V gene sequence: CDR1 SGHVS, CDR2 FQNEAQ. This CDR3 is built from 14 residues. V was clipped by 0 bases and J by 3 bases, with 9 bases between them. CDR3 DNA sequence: TGTGCCAGCAGCTTAGCCCCCGGGAACTACGAGCAGTACGTC. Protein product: CASSLAPGNYEQYV.

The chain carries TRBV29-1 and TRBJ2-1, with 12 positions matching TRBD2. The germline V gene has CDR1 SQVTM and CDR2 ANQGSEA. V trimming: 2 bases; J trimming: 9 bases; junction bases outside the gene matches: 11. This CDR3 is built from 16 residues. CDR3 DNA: TGCAGCGTTGAAAACGACCTAGCGGGGGGGAGGAGTGAGCAGTTCTTC. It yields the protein CSVENDLAGGRSEQFF.

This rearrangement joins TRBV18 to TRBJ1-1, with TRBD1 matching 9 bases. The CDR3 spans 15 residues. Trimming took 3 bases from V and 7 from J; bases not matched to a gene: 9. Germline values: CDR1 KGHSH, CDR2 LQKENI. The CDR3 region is CASSPTTGGGIEAFF. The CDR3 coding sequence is TGTGCCAGCTCACCTACCACAGGGGGCGGGATTGAAGCTTTCTTT.

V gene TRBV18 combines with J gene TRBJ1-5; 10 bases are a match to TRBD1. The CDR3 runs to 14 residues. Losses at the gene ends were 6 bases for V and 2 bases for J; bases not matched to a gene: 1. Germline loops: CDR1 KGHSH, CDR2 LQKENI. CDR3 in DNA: TGTGCCAGCTCGGGGACAGGGGGCAATCAGCCCCAGCATTTT. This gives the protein CASSGTGGNQPQHF.

The CDR3 reads CASSLGQVLNSPLHF. Here the CDR3 DNA reads TGCGCCAGCAGCTTGGGACAGGTCCTCAATTCACCCCTCCACTTT. V is TRBV5-1 and J is TRBJ1-6; the D gene is possibly TRBD1 (6 bases). V was trimmed by 0 bases and J by 7 bases, leaving 11 bases between them. CDR3 length: 15 residues. The V gene's germline CDR1 is SGHRS and CDR2 YFSETQ.

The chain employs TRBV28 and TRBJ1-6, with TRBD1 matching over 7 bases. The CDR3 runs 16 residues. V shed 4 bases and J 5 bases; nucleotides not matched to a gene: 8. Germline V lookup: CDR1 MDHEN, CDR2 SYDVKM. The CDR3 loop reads CASSSPQGLHNSPLHF. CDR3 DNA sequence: TGTGCCAGCAGTTCACCACAGGGGCTTCATAATTCACCCCTCCACTTT.

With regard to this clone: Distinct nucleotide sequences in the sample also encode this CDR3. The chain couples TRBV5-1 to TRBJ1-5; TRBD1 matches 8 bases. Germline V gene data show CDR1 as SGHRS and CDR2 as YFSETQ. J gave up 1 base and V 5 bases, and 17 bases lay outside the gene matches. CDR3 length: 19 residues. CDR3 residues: CASSPDRVPRYCSNQPQHF. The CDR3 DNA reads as TGCGCCAGCAGTCCGGACAGGGTTCCGCGGTATTGCAGCAATCAGCCCCAGCATTTT.

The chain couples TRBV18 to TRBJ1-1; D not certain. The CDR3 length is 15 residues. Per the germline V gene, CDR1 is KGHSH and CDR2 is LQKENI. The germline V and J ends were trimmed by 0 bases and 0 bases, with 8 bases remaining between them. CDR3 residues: CASSPPSRLNTEAFF. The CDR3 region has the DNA TGTGCCAGCTCACCACCGTCCAGGTTGAACACTGAAGCTTTCTTT.

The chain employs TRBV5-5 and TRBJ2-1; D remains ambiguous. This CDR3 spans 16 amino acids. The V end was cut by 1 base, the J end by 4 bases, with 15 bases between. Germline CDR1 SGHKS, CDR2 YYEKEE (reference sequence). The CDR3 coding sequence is TGTGCCAGCAGCTTGATTCCTGCGACTCAATACAATGAGCAGTTCTTC. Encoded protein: CASSLIPATQYNEQFF.

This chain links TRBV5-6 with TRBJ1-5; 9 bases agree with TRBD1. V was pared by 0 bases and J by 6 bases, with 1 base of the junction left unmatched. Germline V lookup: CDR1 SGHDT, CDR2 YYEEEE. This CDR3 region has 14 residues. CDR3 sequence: CASSLGTGAQPQHF. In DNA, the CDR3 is TGTGCCAGCAGCTTGGGGACAGGGGCTCAGCCCCAGCATTTT.

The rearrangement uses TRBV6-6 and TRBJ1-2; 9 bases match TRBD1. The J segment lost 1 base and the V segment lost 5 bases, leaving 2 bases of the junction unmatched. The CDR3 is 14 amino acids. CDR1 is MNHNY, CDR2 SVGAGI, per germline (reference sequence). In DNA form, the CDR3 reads TGTGCCAGCAGTAAGGACAGGGGTAACTATGGCTACACCTTC. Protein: CASSKDRGNYGYTF.

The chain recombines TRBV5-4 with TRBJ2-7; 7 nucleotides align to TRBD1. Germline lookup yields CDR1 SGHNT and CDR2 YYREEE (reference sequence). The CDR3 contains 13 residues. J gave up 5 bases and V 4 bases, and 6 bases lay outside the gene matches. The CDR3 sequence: CASSTGTADEQYV. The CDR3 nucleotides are TGTGCCAGCAGCACGGGGACAGCCGACGAGCAGTACGTC.

The CDR3 bases are TGTGCCAGCAGCCCCTCGGGACAGGTGAACACCGGGGAGCTGTTTTTT. As protein: CASSPSGQVNTGELFF. The genes are TRBV7-2 and TRBJ2-2, with 8 bases aligning to TRBD1. CDR1 and CDR2 (germline): SGHTA, FQGNSA. V shed 5 bases and J 1 base; nucleotides not matched to a gene: 6. CDR3 length: 16 amino acids.

This chain's CDR3 is CASSLVQGTNYGYTF. The CDR3 DNA reads TGCGCCAGCAGCTTGGTTCAGGGGACCAACTATGGCTACACCTTC. This sequence joins TRBV5-1 and TRBJ1-2; D perhaps matches TRBD1 (6 bases). Looked up from germline, CDR1 is SGHRS and CDR2 is YFSETQ. The CDR3 contains 15 residues. The V and J ends lost 0 bases and 2 bases respectively, with 11 bases between them.

The CDR3 region is CASTPGGFAGANVLTF. Here the CDR3 DNA reads TGTGCCAGCACCCCCGGGGGGTTCGCCGGGGCCAACGTCCTGACTTTC. The chain employs TRBV5-4 and TRBJ2-6; 7 nucleotides match TRBD2. Germline V lookup: CDR1 SGHNT, CDR2 YYREEE (reference sequence). CDR3 length: 16 amino acids. V lost 6 bases to trimming and J lost 4 bases; unmatched junction nucleotides: 10.

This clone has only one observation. CDR3: CASSLLIGNSPLHF. The CDR3 bases are TGTGCCAGCAGCCTCCTTATCGGGAATTCACCCCTCCACTTT. The chain has TRBV14 and TRBJ1-6; D gene unclear. This CDR3 is 14 amino acids long. Deletions cut 4 bases from V and 7 bases from J, with 11 bases between. CDR1 is SGHDN and CDR2 is FVKESK in the germline V gene.

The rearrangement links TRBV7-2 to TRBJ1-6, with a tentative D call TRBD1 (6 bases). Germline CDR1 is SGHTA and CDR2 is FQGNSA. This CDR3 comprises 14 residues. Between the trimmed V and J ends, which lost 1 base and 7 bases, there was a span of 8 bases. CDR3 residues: CASSLGQVNSPLHF. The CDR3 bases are TGTGCCAGCAGCTTAGGACAGGTGAATTCACCCCTCCACTTT.

CDR3 protein: CASSLRQGPGNTIYF. In DNA, the CDR3 is TGTGCCAGCAGCCTCCGACAGGGCCCTGGAAACACCATATATTTT. V usage is TRBV7-2 and J usage is TRBJ1-3; 7 bases align to TRBD1. V was pared by 5 bases and J by 2 bases, with 6 bases of the junction left unmatched. The germline CDR1 and CDR2 sequences are SGHTA and FQGNSA. CDR3 length: 15 residues.

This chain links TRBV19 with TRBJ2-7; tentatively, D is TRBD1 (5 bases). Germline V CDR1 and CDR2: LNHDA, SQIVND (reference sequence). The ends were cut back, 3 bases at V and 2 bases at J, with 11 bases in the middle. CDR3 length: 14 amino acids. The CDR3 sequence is CASSIGQGTYEQYF. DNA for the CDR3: TGTGCCAGTAGTATTGGGCAGGGTACCTACGAGCAGTACTTC.

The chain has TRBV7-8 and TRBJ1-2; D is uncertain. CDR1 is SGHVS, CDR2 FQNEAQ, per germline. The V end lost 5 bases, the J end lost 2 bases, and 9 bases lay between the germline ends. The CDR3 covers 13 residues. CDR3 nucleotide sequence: TGTGCCAGCAGCGCCGCAGGCAACTATGGCTACACCTTC. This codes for CASSAAGNYGYTF.